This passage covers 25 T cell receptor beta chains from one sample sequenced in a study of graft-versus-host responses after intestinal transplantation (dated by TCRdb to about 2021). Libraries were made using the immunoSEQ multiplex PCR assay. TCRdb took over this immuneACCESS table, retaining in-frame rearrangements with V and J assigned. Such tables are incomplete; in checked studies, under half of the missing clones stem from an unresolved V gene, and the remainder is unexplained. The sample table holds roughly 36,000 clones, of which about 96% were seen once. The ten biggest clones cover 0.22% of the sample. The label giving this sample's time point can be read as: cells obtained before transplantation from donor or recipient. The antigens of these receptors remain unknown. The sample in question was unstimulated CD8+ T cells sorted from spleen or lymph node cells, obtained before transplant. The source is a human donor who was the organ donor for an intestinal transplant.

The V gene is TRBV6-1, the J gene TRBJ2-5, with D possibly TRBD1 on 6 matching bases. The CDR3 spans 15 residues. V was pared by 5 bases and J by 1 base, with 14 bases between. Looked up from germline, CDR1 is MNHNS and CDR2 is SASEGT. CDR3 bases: TGTGCCAGCAGTTCCGCGACAGGAAGCCAAGAGACCCAGTACTTC. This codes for CASSSATGSQETQYF.

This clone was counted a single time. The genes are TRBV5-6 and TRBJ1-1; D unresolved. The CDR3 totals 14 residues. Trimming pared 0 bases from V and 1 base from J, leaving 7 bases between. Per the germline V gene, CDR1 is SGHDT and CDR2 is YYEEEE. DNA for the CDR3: TGTGCCAGCAGCTTGGGTGAGGGGAACACTGAAGCTTTCTTT. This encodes CASSLGEGNTEAFF.

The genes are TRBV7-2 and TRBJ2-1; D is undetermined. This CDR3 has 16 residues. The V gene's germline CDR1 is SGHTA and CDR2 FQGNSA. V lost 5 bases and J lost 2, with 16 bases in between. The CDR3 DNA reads TGTGCCAGCAGCGGGGTGGGCCCTACTCCCTACAATGAGCAGTTCTTC. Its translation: CASSGVGPTPYNEQFF.

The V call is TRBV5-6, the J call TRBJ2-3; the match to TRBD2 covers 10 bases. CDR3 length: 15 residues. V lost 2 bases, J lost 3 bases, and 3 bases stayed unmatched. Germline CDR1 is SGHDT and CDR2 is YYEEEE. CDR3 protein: CASSLLAGFTDTQYF. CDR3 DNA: TGTGCCAGCAGCTTACTAGCGGGGTTTACAGATACGCAGTATTTT.

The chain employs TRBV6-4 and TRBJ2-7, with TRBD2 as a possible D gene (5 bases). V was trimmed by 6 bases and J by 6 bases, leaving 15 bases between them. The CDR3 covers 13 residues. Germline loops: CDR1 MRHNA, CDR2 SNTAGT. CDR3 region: CASRSTGCCEQYF. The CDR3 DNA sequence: TGTGCCAGCAGATCCACGGGGTGCTGCGAGCAGTACTTC.

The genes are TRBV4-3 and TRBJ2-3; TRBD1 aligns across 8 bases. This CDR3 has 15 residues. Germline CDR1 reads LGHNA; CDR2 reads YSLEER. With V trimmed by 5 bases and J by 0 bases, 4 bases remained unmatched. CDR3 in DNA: TGCGCCAGCAGCTCCGGGACAGGCAGCACAGATACGCAGTATTTT. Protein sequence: CASSSGTGSTDTQYF.

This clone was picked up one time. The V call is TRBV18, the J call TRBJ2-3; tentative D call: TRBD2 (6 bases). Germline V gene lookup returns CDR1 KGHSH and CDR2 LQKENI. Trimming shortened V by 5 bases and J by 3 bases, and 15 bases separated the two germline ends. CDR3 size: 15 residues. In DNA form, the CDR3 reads TGTGCCAGCTCATCCCCCCCGGCGGGAACAGATACGCAGTATTTT. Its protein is CASSSPPAGTDTQYF.

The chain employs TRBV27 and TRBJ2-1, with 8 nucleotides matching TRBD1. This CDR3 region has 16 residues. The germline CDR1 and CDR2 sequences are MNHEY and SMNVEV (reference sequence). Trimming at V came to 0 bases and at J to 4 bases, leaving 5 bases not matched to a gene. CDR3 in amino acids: CASSLSGQGAYNEQFF. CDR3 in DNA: TGTGCCAGCAGTTTATCAGGGCAGGGGGCTTACAATGAGCAGTTCTTC.

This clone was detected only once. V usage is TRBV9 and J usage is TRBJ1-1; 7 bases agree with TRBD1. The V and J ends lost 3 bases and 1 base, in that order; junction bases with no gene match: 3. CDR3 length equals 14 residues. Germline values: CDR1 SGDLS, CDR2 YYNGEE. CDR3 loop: CASSAGTANTEAFF. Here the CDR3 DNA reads TGTGCCAGCAGCGCTGGGACAGCGAACACTGAAGCTTTCTTT.

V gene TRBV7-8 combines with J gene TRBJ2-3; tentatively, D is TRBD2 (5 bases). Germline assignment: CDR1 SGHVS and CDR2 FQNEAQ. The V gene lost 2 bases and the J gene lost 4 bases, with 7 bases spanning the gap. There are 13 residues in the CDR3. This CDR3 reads CASSLLRADTQYF. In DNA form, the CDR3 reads TGTGCCAGCAGCTTATTGAGGGCAGATACGCAGTATTTT.

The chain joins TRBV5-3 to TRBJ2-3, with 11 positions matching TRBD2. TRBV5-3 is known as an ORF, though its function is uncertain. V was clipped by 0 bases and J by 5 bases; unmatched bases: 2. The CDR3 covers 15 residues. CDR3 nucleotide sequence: TGTGCCAGAAGCTTGGGACTAGCGGGGAGAGATACGCAGTATTTT. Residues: CARSLGLAGRDTQYF.

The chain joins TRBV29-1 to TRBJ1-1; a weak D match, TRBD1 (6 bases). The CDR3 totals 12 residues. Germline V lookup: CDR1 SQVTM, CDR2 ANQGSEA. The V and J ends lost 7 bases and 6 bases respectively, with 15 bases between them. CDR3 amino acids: CSAVGDTSEAFF. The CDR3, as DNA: TGCAGCGCCGTGGGGGACACGTCTGAAGCTTTCTTT.

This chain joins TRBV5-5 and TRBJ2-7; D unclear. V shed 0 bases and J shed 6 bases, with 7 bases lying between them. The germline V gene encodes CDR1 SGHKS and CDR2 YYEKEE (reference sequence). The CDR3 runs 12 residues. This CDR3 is CASSLESVEQYF. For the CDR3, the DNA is TGTGCCAGCAGCTTGGAGTCAGTCGAGCAGTACTTC. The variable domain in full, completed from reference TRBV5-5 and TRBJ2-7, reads DAGVTQSPTHLIKTRGQQVTLRCSPISGHKSVSWYQQVLGQGPQFIFQYYEKEERGRGNFPDRFSARQFPNYSSELNVNALLLGDSALYLCASSLESVEQYFGPGTRLTVT.

CDR3 loop: CASSYSWTDSNQPQHF. CDR3 in DNA: TGTGCCAGCAGTTACTCGTGGACGGATAGCAATCAGCCCCAGCATTTT. This rearrangement joins TRBV6-6 to TRBJ1-5, with unresolved D. The CDR3 sequence is 16 residues long. In germline, CDR1 is MNHNY, CDR2 SVGAGI (reference sequence). Trimming pared 0 bases from V and 0 bases from J, leaving 9 bases between.

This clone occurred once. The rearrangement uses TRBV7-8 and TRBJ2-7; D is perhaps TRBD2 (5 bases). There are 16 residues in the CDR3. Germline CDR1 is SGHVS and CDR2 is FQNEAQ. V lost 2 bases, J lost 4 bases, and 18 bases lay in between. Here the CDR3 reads CASSLQSGGGYYEQYF. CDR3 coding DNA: TGTGCCAGCAGCTTACAAAGCGGAGGCGGTTATTACGAGCAGTACTTC.

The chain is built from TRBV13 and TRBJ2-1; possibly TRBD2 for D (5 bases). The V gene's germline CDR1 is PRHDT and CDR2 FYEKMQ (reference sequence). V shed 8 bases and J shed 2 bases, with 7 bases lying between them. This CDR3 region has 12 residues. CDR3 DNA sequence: TGTGCCAGCCAGCGGACCTACAATGAGCAGTTCTTC. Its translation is CASQRTYNEQFF.

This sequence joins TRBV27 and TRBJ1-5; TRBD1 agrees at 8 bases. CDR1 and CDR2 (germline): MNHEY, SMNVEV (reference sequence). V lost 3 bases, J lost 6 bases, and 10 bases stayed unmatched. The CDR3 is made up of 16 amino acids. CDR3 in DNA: TGTGCCAGCAGTTTTATAGGACAGGGCACTACTCAGCCCCAGCATTTT. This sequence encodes CASSFIGQGTTQPQHF.

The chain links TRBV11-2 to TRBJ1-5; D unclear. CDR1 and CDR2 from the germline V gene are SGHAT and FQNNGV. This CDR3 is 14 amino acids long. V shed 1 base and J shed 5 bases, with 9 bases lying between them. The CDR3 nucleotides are TGTGCCAGCAGCTTAGCGGCCGGTTATCAGCCCCAGCATTTT. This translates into CASSLAAGYQPQHF.

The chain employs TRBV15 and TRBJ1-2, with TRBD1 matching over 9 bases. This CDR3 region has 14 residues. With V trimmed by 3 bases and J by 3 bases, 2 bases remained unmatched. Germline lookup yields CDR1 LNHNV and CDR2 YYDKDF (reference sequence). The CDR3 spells CATSSGTGYYGYTF. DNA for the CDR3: TGTGCCACCAGCAGCGGGACAGGGTACTATGGCTACACCTTC.

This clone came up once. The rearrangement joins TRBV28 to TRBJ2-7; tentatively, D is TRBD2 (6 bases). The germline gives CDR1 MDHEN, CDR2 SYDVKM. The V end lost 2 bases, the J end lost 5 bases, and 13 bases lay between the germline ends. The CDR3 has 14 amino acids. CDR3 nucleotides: TGTGCCAGCAGTTTAAGGTTCCGGGGGAACGAGCAGTACTTC. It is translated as CASSLRFRGNEQYF.

The CDR3 loop is CASSLQLTEAFF. Here the CDR3 DNA reads TGTGCCAGCTCACTACAGTTGACTGAAGCTTTCTTT. The rearrangement joins TRBV18 to TRBJ1-1; D not certain. The CDR3 is 12 residues long. CDR1 and CDR2 from the germline V gene are KGHSH and LQKENI. With 4 bases removed from V and 5 bases from J, the gap between germline ends came to 8 bases. Based on the CDR3 plus reference TRBV18 and TRBJ1-1, the full variable domain is NAGVMQNPRHLVRRRGQEARLRCSPMKGHSHVYWYRQLPEEGLKFMVYLQKENIIDESGMPKERFSAEFPKEGPSILRIQQVVRGDSAAYFCASSLQLTEAFFGQGTRLTVV.

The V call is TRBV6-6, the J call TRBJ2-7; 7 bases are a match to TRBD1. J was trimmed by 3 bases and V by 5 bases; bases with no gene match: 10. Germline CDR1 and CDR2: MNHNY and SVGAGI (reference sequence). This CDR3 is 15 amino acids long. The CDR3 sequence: CASSDFRDRHYEQYF. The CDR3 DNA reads TGTGCCAGCAGTGACTTCCGGGACAGACACTACGAGCAGTACTTC.

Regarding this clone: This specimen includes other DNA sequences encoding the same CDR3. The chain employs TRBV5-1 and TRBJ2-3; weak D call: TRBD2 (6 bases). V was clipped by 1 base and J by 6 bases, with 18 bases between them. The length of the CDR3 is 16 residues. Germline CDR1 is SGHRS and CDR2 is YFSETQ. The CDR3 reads CASSLPSDYRTDTQYF. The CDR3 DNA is TGCGCCAGCAGCTTGCCTTCGGACTATCGTACGGATACGCAGTATTTT.

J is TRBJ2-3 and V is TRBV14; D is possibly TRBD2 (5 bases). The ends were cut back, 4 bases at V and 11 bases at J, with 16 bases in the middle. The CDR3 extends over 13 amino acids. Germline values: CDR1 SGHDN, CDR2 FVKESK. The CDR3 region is CASSPPRTVRQYF. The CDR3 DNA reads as TGTGCCAGCAGCCCCCCCAGGACTGTCAGGCAGTATTTT.

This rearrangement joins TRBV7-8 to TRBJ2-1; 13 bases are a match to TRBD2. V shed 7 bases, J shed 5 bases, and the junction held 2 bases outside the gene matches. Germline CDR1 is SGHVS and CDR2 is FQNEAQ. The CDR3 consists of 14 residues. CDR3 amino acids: CASMGTSGDNEQFF. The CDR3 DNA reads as TGTGCCAGCATGGGGACTAGCGGGGACAATGAGCAGTTCTTC.